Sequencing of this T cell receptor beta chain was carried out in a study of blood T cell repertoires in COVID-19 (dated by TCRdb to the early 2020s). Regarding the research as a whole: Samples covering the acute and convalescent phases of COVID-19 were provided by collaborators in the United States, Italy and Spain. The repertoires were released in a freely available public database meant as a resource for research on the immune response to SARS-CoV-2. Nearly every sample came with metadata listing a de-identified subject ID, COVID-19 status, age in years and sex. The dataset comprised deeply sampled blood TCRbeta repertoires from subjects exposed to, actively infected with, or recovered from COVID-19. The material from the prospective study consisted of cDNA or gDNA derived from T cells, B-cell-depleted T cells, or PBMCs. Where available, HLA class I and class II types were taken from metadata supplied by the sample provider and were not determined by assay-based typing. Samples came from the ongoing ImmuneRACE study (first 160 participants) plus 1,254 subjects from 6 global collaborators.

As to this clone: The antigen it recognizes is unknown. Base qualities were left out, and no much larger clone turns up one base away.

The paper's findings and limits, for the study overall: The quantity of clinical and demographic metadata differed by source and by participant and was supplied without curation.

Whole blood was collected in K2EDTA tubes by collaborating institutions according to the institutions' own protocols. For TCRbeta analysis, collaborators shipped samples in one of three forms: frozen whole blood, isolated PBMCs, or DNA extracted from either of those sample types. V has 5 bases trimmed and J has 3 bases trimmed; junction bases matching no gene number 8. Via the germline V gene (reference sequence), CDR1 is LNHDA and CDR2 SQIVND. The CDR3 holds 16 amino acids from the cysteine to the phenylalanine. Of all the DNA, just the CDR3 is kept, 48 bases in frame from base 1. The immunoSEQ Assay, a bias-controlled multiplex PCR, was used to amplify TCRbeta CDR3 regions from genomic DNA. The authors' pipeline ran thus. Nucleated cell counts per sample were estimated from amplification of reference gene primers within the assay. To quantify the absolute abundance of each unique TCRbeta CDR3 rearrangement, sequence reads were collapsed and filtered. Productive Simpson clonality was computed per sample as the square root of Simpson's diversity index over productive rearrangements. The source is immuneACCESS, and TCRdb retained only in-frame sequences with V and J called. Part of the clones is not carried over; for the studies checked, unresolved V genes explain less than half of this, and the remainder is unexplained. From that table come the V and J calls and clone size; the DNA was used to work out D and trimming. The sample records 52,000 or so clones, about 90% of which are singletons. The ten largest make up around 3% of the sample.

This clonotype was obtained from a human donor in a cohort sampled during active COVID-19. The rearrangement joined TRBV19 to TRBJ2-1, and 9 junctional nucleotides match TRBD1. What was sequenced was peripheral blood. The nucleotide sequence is TGTGCCAGTAGTGGAGGGACAGGGCGCTACTACAATGAGCAGTTCTTC. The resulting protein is CASSGGTGRYYNEQFF.